This paragraph covers one T cell receptor beta chain sequence. This specimen comes from a study of blood T cell repertoires in COVID-19. Across 24 US areas, participants ranged in age from 18 to 89 years. The V and J ends lost 5 bases and 5 bases respectively, with 12 bases between them. The CDR3 is 13 amino acids. From germline, CDR1 is LGHNT and CDR2 FRNRAP. Assay: immunoSEQ multiplex PCR; the TCRdb copy retains only in-frame clones and omits some. The sample comprises 220,000 or so clones, approximately 86% of which are singletons, and roughly 15% rests with the top ten. This chain uses TRBV12-5 with TRBJ1-1, with D perhaps matching TRBD1 (5 bases). Sequenced input: PBMCs or T cells enriched from blood (not recorded which). This clonotype originated in a woman between 50 and 59 years old with acute COVID-19. The CDR3 spells CASGTFGGTEAFF. CDR3 DNA sequence: TGTGCTAGTGGTACCTTCGGGGGGACTGAAGCTTTCTTT.